This T cell receptor (beta chain) was found in a study of monozygotic twins with inflammatory bowel disease. TCRdb re-called the 5' RACE reads and catalogs CDR3 proteins one per entry, DNA excluded. Its table lists just over 300,000 distinct CDR3 sequences. The CDR3 runs to 13 residues. CDR1 is MNHEY and CDR2 is SMNVEV in the germline V gene (reference sequence). Sequenced material: blood. The sequence was obtained from a human donor with ulcerative colitis or Crohn's disease, or a healthy co-twin of an affected twin (not recorded which). The chain has TRBV27 and TRBJ2-2. The CDR3 loop reads CASSLAKGGELFF.